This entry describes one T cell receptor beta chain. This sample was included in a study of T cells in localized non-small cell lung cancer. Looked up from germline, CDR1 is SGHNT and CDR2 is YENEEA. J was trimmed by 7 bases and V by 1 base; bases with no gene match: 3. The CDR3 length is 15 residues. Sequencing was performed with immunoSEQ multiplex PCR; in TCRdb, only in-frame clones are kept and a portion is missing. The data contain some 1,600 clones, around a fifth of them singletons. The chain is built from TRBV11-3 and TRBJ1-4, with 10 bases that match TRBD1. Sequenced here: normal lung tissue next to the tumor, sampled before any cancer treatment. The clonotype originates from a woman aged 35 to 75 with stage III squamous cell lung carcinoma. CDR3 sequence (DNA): TGTGCCAGCAGCTTAGGGGACAGGGGATTTGAAAAACTGTTTTTT. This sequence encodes CASSLGDRGFEKLFF.